This is a list of T cell receptor beta chains from one sample in a study of CD8+ T cells in alopecia areata. Profiling relied on immunoSEQ multiplex PCR, and the TCRdb table lists in-frame clones only, not all of them. The repertoire holds around 170,000 clones, with 45% to 60% as singletons. This sample comprised CD8+ T cells sorted from blood, obtained at week 52, from a patient treated with tofacitinib. Receptor source: a human donor with alopecia areata. The CDR3 runs from the conserved cysteine through the conserved F or W. D genes are given only for firm matches.

D gene,J gene,V gene,CDR3 protein
-,TRBJ2-7,TRBV30,CAWSDHLPRRDGRTYEQYF
-,TRBJ1-5,TRBV30,CAWEQDYNQPQHF
-,TRBJ1-1,TRBV9,CASSVDGRNTEAFF
-,TRBJ1-1,TRBV27,CASSPPWGPYTEAFF
TRBD1,TRBJ1-4,TRBV6-5,CASSDRQGGDEKLFF
-,TRBJ2-7,TRBV29-1,CSVTWGYNYEQYF
-,TRBJ2-3,TRBV20-1,CSARSGDTQYF
-,TRBJ1-2,TRBV30,CAWSVLGSNYGYTF
-,TRBJ2-3,TRBV10-3,CAISDAGWSTDTQYF
-,TRBJ2-2,TRBV7-9,CASSPPVPGELFF
TRBD1,TRBJ2-1,TRBV10-3,CAIRPGQEAYNEQFF
TRBD1,TRBJ2-1,TRBV5-1,CASSISGTGFPNEQFF
-,TRBJ2-7,TRBV7-2,CASSLRWQGGEQYF
TRBD2,TRBJ2-3,TRBV6-5,CASSYTSGGADTQYF
TRBD1,TRBJ2-7,TRBV2,CASMGTGAALNEQYF
-,TRBJ1-1,TRBV6-1,CATTITGRGNTEAFF
-,TRBJ2-7,TRBV13,CASSWDQTGEQYF
-,TRBJ2-1,TRBV4-3,CASSQAYGGSGEQFF
-,TRBJ2-1,TRBV6-1,CASSEAGGRMNEQFF
TRBD1,TRBJ2-1,TRBV7-9,CASSDPGTGGPNEQFF
-,TRBJ2-7,TRBV7-2,CASSLERGFYEQYF
TRBD1,TRBJ1-2,TRBV7-2,CASSLSGTVENGYTF
-,TRBJ2-7,TRBV5-1,CASSSDDSYEQYF
TRBD2,TRBJ2-3,TRBV13,CASSLETSVNTQYF
-,TRBJ2-5,TRBV11-2,CASSYPWDGHQETQYF
-,TRBJ1-2,TRBV2,CASRPDYGYTF
-,TRBJ2-7,TRBV6-5,CASSFTGRGTYEQYF
TRBD2,TRBJ2-3,TRBV27,CASSLGLAGGPDTQYF
TRBD2,TRBJ2-5,TRBV27,CASKAGREGETQYF
-,TRBJ2-5,TRBV7-8,CASSLFPTGNQETQYF